This T cell receptor (beta chain) stems from a study of identical twins. TCRdb re-called the 5' RACE reads with MiXCR, one entry per CDR3 protein. The sample includes 1.5 million to 2 million distinct CDR3 sequences, 32% of them seen just once. Details on this clonotype: The junction shows a germline mismatch at one end, possibly a read error.

The CDR3 has 13 amino acids. Germline CDR1 and CDR2: MDHEN and SYDVKM. The rearrangement uses TRBV28 and TRBJ2-3; D is ambiguous. The material sequenced was cord blood. This sequence originates from a newborn girl in good health. The CDR3 nucleotides are TGTGCCAGCAGTTTGGGTGGCACAGATACGCGGTATTTT. Translated: CASSLGGTDTRYF.